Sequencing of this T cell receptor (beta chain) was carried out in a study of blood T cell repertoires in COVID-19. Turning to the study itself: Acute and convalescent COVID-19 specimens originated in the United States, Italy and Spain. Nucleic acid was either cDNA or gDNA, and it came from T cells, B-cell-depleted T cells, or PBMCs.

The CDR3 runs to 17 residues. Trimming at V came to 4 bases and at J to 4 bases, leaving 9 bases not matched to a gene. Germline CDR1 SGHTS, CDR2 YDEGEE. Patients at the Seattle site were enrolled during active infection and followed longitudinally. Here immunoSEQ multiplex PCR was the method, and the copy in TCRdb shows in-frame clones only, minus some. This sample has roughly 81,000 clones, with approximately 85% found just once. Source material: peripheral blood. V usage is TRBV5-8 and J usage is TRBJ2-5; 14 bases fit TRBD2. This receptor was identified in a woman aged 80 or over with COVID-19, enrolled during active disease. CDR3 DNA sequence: TGTGCCAGCAGCCCCGGGACTAGCGGGAGCGGTGCAGAGACCCAGTACTTC. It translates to CASSPGTSGSGAETQYF.